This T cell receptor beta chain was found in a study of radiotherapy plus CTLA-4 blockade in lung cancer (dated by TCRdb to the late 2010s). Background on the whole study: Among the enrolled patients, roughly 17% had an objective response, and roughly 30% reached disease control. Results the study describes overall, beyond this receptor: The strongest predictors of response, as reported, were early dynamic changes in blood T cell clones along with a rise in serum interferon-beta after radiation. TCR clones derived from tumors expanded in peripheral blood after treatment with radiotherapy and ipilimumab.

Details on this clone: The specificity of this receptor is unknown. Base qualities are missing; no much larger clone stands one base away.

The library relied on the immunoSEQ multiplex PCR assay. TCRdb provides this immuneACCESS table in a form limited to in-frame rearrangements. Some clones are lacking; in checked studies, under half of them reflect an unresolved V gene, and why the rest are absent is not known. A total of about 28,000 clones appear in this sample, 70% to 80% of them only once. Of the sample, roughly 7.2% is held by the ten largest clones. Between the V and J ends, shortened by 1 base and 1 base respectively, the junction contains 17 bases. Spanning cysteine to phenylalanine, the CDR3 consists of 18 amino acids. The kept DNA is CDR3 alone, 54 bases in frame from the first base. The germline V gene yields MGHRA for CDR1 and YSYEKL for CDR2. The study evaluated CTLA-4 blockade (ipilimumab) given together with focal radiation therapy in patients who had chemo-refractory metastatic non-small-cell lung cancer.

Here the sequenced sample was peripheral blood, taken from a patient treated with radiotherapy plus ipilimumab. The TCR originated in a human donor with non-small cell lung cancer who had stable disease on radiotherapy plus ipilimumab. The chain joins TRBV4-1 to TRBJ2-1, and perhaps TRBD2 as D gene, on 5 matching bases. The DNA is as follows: TGCGCCAGCAGCCAAGGTGTGCAGGCATTAGCGTCCTACAATGAGCAGTTCTTC. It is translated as CASSQGVQALASYNEQFF.